One and the same sample provided the 3 T cell receptor beta chains below, sequenced in a study of breast tumors, draining lymph nodes, adjacent tissues. TCRdb reprocessed the multiplex PCR reads with MiXCR, giving one entry per CDR3 protein. In the table there are roughly 110,000 distinct CDR3 sequences, roughly 29% of which are singletons. Breast cancer patients provided tissue from their axillary draining lymph nodes. The material sequenced was axillary lymph node tissue. These receptor sequences come from a female donor with breast cancer. Some clones in this sample may be carry-over from other donors' samples.

This clonotype was seen repeatedly, ten times or more. The chain links TRBV19 to TRBJ2-5; perhaps TRBD1 as D (5 bases). Trimming pared 4 bases from V and 4 bases from J, leaving 16 bases between. This CDR3 spans 15 amino acids. Germline V lookup: CDR1 LNHDA, CDR2 SQIVND (reference sequence). The CDR3 bases are TGTGCCAGTAGTAACGGCAGGGCCCTGAGAGAGACCCAGTACTTC. Protein sequence: CASSNGRALRETQYF.

This clonotype was seen many times. The chain uses TRBV6-2 or TRBV6-3 and TRBJ1-6; TRBD1 matches at 7 bases. The trim removed 5 bases at V and 5 bases at J, leaving 6 bases unmatched. Germline V gene lookup returns CDR1 MNHEY and CDR2 SVGEGT. This CDR3 region has 15 residues. In DNA form, the CDR3 reads TGTGCCAGCAGTAACGACAGGGTAAATAATTCACCCCTCCACTTT. Protein product: CASSNDRVNNSPLHF.

In the case of this clonotype: It may be a read error: a sequence one base away is much more abundant. This sequence joins TRBV5-4 and TRBJ2-3, with unresolved D. The CDR3 contains 15 residues. The germline CDR1 and CDR2 sequences are SGHNT and YYREEE (reference sequence). The ends were cut back, 10 bases at V and 4 bases at J, with 22 bases in the middle. For the CDR3, the DNA is TGTGCCGGCACGAAGGCCCAATCACTCCCAGATACGCAGTATTTT. Amino acid sequence: CAGTKAQSLPDTQYF.